A single sample gave rise to the 32 T cell receptor beta chains below, sequenced in a study of blood T cell repertoires in COVID-19. Sequencing used immunoSEQ multiplex PCR; TCRdb keeps in-frame clones, though not all of them. The top ten hold around 3.6% of the sample, which has some 290,000 clones, around 83% seen once. Input material: peripheral blood. The receptors come from a man aged 18 to 30 with active or convalescent COVID-19.

This rearrangement joins TRBV19 to TRBJ1-5; TRBD1 agrees at 7 bases. The CDR3 length is 16 residues. Germline V gene data show CDR1 as LNHDA and CDR2 as SQIVND (reference sequence). V was clipped by 5 bases and J by 0 bases; unmatched bases: 7. The CDR3 reads CASSSLTGYSNQPQHF. CDR3 bases: TGTGCCAGTAGTTCCTTGACAGGGTATAGCAATCAGCCCCAGCATTTT.

This sequence joins TRBV2 and TRBJ1-3; 8 bases align to TRBD1. The germline CDR1 and CDR2 sequences are SNHLY and FYNNEI. After removal of 3 bases from V and 7 bases from J, the junction contained 8 bases not matched to a gene. The length of the CDR3 is 15 residues. The CDR3 region is CASSEGQVIVNTIYF. In DNA form, the CDR3 reads TGTGCCAGCAGTGAGGGACAGGTGATTGTTAACACCATATATTTT.

The chain employs TRBV4-2 and TRBJ2-7; D is undetermined. Looked up from germline, CDR1 is LGHNA and CDR2 is YNFKEQ. This CDR3 comprises 11 residues. V was cut by 0 bases and J by 6 bases, with 3 bases left in between. DNA of the CDR3: TGTGCCAGCAGCCAAGAACTCGAGCAGTACTTC. Protein: CASSQELEQYF.

This clone was counted a few times. The chain combines TRBV5-1 with TRBJ2-2; TRBD1 might be the D (6 bases). In germline, CDR1 is SGHRS, CDR2 YFSETQ. V shed 0 bases and J shed 4 bases, with 10 bases lying between them. The CDR3 is made up of 15 amino acids. DNA for the CDR3: TGCGCCAGCAGCTTGGGCCCCAGGGGCACCGGGGAGCTGTTTTTT. Its translation: CASSLGPRGTGELFF.

The chain joins TRBV5-1 to TRBJ1-5; D perhaps matches TRBD1 (5 bases). The CDR3 totals 14 residues. The V end was cut by 0 bases, the J end by 7 bases, with 11 bases between. Looked up from germline, CDR1 is SGHRS and CDR2 is YFSETQ. This CDR3 reads CASSLGVGRQPQHF. The CDR3 coding sequence is TGCGCCAGCAGCTTGGGCGTGGGGCGGCAGCCCCAGCATTTT.

This clone appeared once. The chain employs TRBV10-2 and TRBJ1-2; a possible D gene is TRBD1 (6 bases). From germline, CDR1 is WSHSY and CDR2 SAAADI. The CDR3 runs to 11 residues. Trimming took 6 bases from V and 6 from J, leaving 8 bases between them. The chain's CDR3 is CASRAGDGYTF. The CDR3 DNA reads TGCGCCAGCAGGGCAGGGGATGGCTACACCTTC.

The DNA of the CDR3 is TGTGCCACCAGTGGAAAAACAGGGTCCAACTATGGCTACACCTTC. It encodes CATSGKTGSNYGYTF. The chain joins TRBV24-1 to TRBJ1-2; the D gene is possibly TRBD1 (6 bases). V was clipped by 5 bases and J by 2 bases, with 14 bases between them. The length of the CDR3 is 15 residues. Per the germline V gene, CDR1 is KGHDR and CDR2 is SFDVKD.

This rearrangement joins TRBV19 to TRBJ1-1; D is ambiguous. The CDR3 length is 15 residues. Trimming stripped 3 bases from V and 0 bases from J, with 11 bases between. CDR1 is LNHDA, CDR2 SQIVND, per germline (reference sequence). The CDR3 nucleotides are TGTGCCAGTAGTATTTCTCCGTACATGAACACTGAAGCTTTCTTT. The encoded protein is CASSISPYMNTEAFF.

This chain joins TRBV28 and TRBJ1-6; TRBD1 agrees at 7 bases. V shed 8 bases and J 10 bases; nucleotides not matched to a gene: 8. The CDR3 sequence is 13 residues long. The germline gives CDR1 MDHEN, CDR2 SYDVKM. This chain's CDR3 is CASVKAQGSPLHF. CDR3 coding DNA: TGTGCCAGCGTCAAAGCACAGGGGTCACCCCTCCACTTT.

The V call is TRBV18, the J call TRBJ2-6, with TRBD1 matching over 11 bases. The trim removed 6 bases at V and 4 bases at J, leaving 11 bases unmatched. CDR1 and CDR2 (germline): KGHSH, LQKENI. The CDR3 extends over 18 amino acids. The CDR3, as DNA: TGTGCCAGCTCTCCGGGACAGGGGGTTTTCTCCGGGGCCAACGTCCTGACTTTC. This codes for CASSPGQGVFSGANVLTF.

V usage is TRBV2 and J usage is TRBJ2-7; 7 nucleotides align to TRBD1. The V gene's germline CDR1 is SNHLY and CDR2 FYNNEI. The CDR3 length is 13 residues. V gave up 5 bases and J gave up 2 bases; unmatched junction bases: 3. The CDR3 region has the DNA TGTGCCAGCAGTAACAGGGGCCCCTACGAGCAGTACTTC. It specifies CASSNRGPYEQYF.

The chain uses TRBV18 and TRBJ2-2; D is possibly TRBD1 (6 bases). The CDR3 runs 14 residues. The V and J ends lost 0 bases and 6 bases respectively, with 8 bases between them. The germline V gene has CDR1 KGHSH and CDR2 LQKENI. For the CDR3, the DNA is TGTGCCAGCTCACCACCGGGGGCTTCCGGGGAGCTGTTTTTT. It yields the protein CASSPPGASGELFF. Full variable domain (outside the CDR3, taken from reference TRBV18 and TRBJ2-2): NAGVMQNPRHLVRRRGQEARLRCSPMKGHSHVYWYRQLPEEGLKFMVYLQKENIIDESGMPKERFSAEFPKEGPSILRIQQVVRGDSAAYFCASSPPGASGELFFGEGSRLTVL.

The chain has TRBV19 and TRBJ1-2; no definite D call. The ends were cut back, 3 bases at V and 6 bases at J, with 11 bases in the middle. CDR3 length: 13 residues. The germline V gene has CDR1 LNHDA and CDR2 SQIVND (reference sequence). This CDR3 reads CASSIAGGHGYTF. The CDR3 nucleotides are TGTGCCAGTAGTATTGCAGGAGGTCATGGCTACACCTTC.

CDR3 bases: TGTGCCAGCAGTCTTCGGACAGGCCCAAATGAAAAACTGTTTTTT. Amino acid sequence: CASSLRTGPNEKLFF. This rearrangement joins TRBV2 to TRBJ1-4; TRBD1 matches 7 bases. The germline CDR1 and CDR2 sequences are SNHLY and FYNNEI. V was clipped by 5 bases and J by 5 bases; unmatched bases: 8. This CDR3 spans 15 amino acids.

The chain combines TRBV15 with TRBJ1-4; possibly TRBD1 for D (5 bases). V lost 3 bases, J lost 8 bases, and 13 bases lay in between. The CDR3 extends over 14 amino acids. Germline loops: CDR1 LNHNV, CDR2 YYDKDF (reference sequence). CDR3 sequence: CATSRDKLAEKLFF. The CDR3 bases are TGTGCCACCAGCAGGGACAAGCTGGCGGAAAAACTGTTTTTT.

V gene TRBV12-3 or TRBV12-4 combines with J gene TRBJ2-1, with D perhaps TRBD2 (5 bases). Trimming pared 10 bases from V and 6 bases from J, leaving 13 bases between. CDR3 size: 12 residues. This CDR3 reads CAINKEGNEQFF. The DNA of the CDR3 is TGTGCCATAAATAAAGAGGGCAATGAGCAGTTCTTC.

The gene calls are TRBV5-1 and TRBJ2-2; 10 bases align to TRBD2. Trimming removed 2 bases from V and 6 bases from J; junction bases left unmatched: 13. Germline values: CDR1 SGHRS, CDR2 YFSETQ. This CDR3 comprises 18 residues. In nucleotides, the CDR3 is TGCGCCAGCAGCTTAACACTAGCGGGACTGAGTGGGGCCGGGGAGCTGTTTTTT. This encodes CASSLTLAGLSGAGELFF. The entire variable domain, with the rest obtained from reference TRBV5-1 and TRBJ2-2, is as follows: KAGVTQTPRYLIKTRGQQVTLSCSPISGHRSVSWYQQTPGQGLQFLFEYFSETQRNKGNFPGRFSGRQFSNSRSEMNVSTLELGDSALYLCASSLTLAGLSGAGELFFGEGSRLTVL.

The chain uses TRBV9 and TRBJ2-3; 7 positions match TRBD2. Germline CDR1 and CDR2: SGDLS and YYNGEE. This CDR3 has 17 residues. Losses at the gene ends were 0 bases for V and 6 bases for J; bases not matched to a gene: 13. The DNA of the CDR3 is TGTGCCAGCAGCGTAGAACAGGCGACTAGCTTCCTCGATACGCAGTATTTT. This gives the protein CASSVEQATSFLDTQYF.

V is TRBV24-1 and J is TRBJ2-1; 7 bases fit TRBD2. V trimming: 4 bases; J trimming: 5 bases; junction bases outside the gene matches: 10. The CDR3 covers 16 residues. Germline V gene sequence: CDR1 KGHDR, CDR2 SFDVKD. CDR3 coding DNA: TGTGCCACCAGTGAGGCGGGGGTTGCGGGTGACAATGAGCAGTTCTTC. Residues: CATSEAGVAGDNEQFF.

The chain employs TRBV5-1 and TRBJ2-5; 10 nucleotides line up with TRBD1. The V and J ends lost 4 bases and 2 bases, in that order; junction bases with no gene match: 11. The length of the CDR3 is 17 residues. Germline loops: CDR1 SGHRS, CDR2 YFSETQ. This CDR3 is CASSHYRDRGRQETQYF. The CDR3 DNA is TGCGCCAGCAGCCATTACCGGGACAGGGGCCGACAAGAGACCCAGTACTTC.

This chain uses TRBV18 with TRBJ1-2; 10 nucleotides agree with TRBD1. Germline V gives CDR1 KGHSH, CDR2 LQKENI. V lost 1 base to trimming and J lost 4 bases; unmatched junction nucleotides: 6. The CDR3 is 16 residues long. Here the CDR3 reads CASSPRDRGPTYGYTF. The CDR3, as DNA: TGTGCCAGCTCACCACGGGACAGGGGCCCGACCTATGGCTACACCTTC.

V is TRBV28 and J is TRBJ1-2; 11 nucleotides agree with TRBD1. After removal of 6 bases from V and 14 bases from J, the junction contained 11 bases not matched to a gene. The CDR3 runs to 13 residues. From germline, CDR1 is MDHEN and CDR2 SYDVKM. DNA of the CDR3: TGTGCCAGCAGCATTCGAGGACAGGGGGCAGGTACCTTC. It encodes CASSIRGQGAGTF.

The genes are TRBV9 and TRBJ2-3; D not resolved. CDR3 length: 14 amino acids. The germline V gene encodes CDR1 SGDLS and CDR2 YYNGEE. The V gene lost 0 bases and the J gene lost 6 bases, with 11 bases spanning the gap. The CDR3 is CASSVETIWDTQYF. The CDR3 DNA follows: TGTGCCAGCAGCGTAGAAACTATATGGGATACGCAGTATTTT.

A single count supports this clone. The chain is built from TRBV10-2 and TRBJ2-5, with D possibly being TRBD2 (5 bases). The CDR3 contains 14 residues. From germline, CDR1 is WSHSY and CDR2 SAAADI. Trimming took off 4 bases at V and 0 bases at J, with 9 bases between the two ends. CDR3 sequence reads: CASSADSDQETQYF. CDR3 nucleotides: TGCGCCAGCAGTGCGGACTCCGACCAAGAGACCCAGTACTTC.

The V and J genes are TRBV9 and TRBJ1-3; no firm D call. Germline V gene sequence: CDR1 SGDLS, CDR2 YYNGEE. V lost 3 bases and J lost 2, with 21 bases in between. CDR3 size: 18 residues. In nucleotides, the CDR3 is TGTGCCAGCAGCGCTCAAGGAGCCAGGAGGGAAGCTGGAAACACCATATATTTT. It codes for CASSAQGARREAGNTIYF.

Written as DNA, the CDR3 is TGCAGTGCCTCCACTGTTAATGGCTACACCTTC. Translated, it gives CSASTVNGYTF. The rearrangement joins TRBV20-1 to TRBJ1-2; D is unclear. Per the germline V gene, CDR1 is DFQATT and CDR2 is SNEGSKA (reference sequence). This CDR3 region has 11 residues. The germline V and J ends were trimmed by 6 bases and 6 bases, with 11 bases remaining between them.

The chain carries TRBV19 and TRBJ1-3; D perhaps matches TRBD1 (6 bases). This CDR3 is 16 amino acids long. CDR1 LNHDA and CDR2 SQIVND come from the germline V gene (reference sequence). The germline V and J ends were trimmed by 7 bases and 0 bases, with 16 bases remaining between them. Here the CDR3 reads CASMRRGQSSGNTIYF. The CDR3 region has the DNA TGTGCCAGTATGCGCAGAGGACAGAGCTCTGGAAACACCATATATTTT.

This chain uses TRBV29-1 with TRBJ2-1; D is uncertain. V was cut by 3 bases and J by 2 bases, with 8 bases left in between. The germline gives CDR1 SQVTM, CDR2 ANQGSEA. This CDR3 region has 13 residues. The CDR3 region has the DNA TGCAGCGTTGACACGCCTACCTACAATGAGCAGTTCTTC. Translated, it gives CSVDTPTYNEQFF.

The V call is TRBV12-1, the J call TRBJ2-3; the table's D gene call, TRBD2, was not cross checked with the DNA. TRBV12-1 has pseudogene status. The CDR3 length is 20 residues. CDR3 DNA: TGTGCCAGCAGCCCCCTGGGACTAGCGGGAGGGCCGAGGGTTCCAGATACGCAGTATTTT. Amino acid sequence: CASSPLGLAGGPRVPDTQYF.

This clone was observed a single time. The chain combines TRBV4-1 with TRBJ2-3, with D unresolved. Deletions cut 4 bases from V and 0 bases from J, with 5 bases between. Germline-derived CDR1 and CDR2 are MGHRA and YSYEKL. This CDR3 has 13 residues. The CDR3 here is CASSLFSTDTQYF. In nucleotides, the CDR3 is TGCGCCAGCAGCCTCTTTAGCACAGATACGCAGTATTTT.

The chain has TRBV5-8 and TRBJ1-5; 8 bases map to TRBD1. The CDR3 has 16 amino acids. Germline V gene lookup returns CDR1 SGHTS and CDR2 YDEGEE. After removal of 5 bases from V and 7 bases from J, the junction contained 14 bases not matched to a gene. The CDR3 here is CASRAVQQGVWQPQHF. The CDR3 region has the DNA TGTGCCAGCAGAGCCGTTCAACAGGGGGTTTGGCAGCCCCAGCATTTT. Variable domain in full (rest from reference TRBV5-8 and TRBJ1-5): EAGVTQSPTHLIKTRGQQATLRCSPISGHTSVYWYQQALGLGLQFLLWYDEGEERNRGNFPPRFSGRQFPNYSSELNVNALELEDSALYLCASRAVQQGVWQPQHFGDGTRLSIL.

This chain joins TRBV11-2 and TRBJ2-1; 8 bases are shared with TRBD2. The CDR3 spans 15 residues. J was trimmed by 5 bases and V by 5 bases; bases with no gene match: 8. Germline V lookup: CDR1 SGHAT, CDR2 FQNNGV. CDR3 loop: CASSISGGFHNEQFF. CDR3 nucleotides: TGTGCCAGCAGCATAAGCGGGGGTTTCCACAATGAGCAGTTCTTC.